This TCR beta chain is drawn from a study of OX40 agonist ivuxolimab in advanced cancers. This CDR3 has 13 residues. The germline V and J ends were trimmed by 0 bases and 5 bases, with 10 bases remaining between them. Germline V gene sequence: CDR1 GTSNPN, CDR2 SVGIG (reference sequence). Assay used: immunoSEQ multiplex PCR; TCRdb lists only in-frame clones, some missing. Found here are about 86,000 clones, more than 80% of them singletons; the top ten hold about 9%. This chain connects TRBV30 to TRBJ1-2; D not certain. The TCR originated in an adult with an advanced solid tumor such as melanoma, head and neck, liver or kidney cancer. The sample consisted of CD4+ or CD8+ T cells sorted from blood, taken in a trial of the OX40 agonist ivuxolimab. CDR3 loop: CAWSVLGGYGYTF. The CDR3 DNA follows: TGTGCCTGGAGTGTACTGGGCGGGTATGGCTACACCTTC.